This T cell receptor (beta chain) was captured by sequencing in a study of blood T cells in healthy people across ages. Findings and limits, study-wide: Percentage of naive T cells showed a strong correlation with TCR beta diversity.

Then a second PCR, running roughly 7 to 11 cycles, was carried out with a sample-barcoded 5' primer and a J-beta primer mix. TCRdb fed the 5' RACE reads into MiXCR, producing one record per CDR3 protein. The data show about 800,000 distinct CDR3 sequences, 20% to 25% seen once. A note on this clonotype: Its antigen is not identified.

Germline V CDR1 and CDR2: SEHNR, FQNEAQ (reference sequence). The CDR3 runs 18 residues. Trimming cost V 1 base and J 0 bases; bases outside gene matches: 8. Another study also made use of these data, one on T cells of mothers and their children. That investigation notes: Donation involved three healthy Caucasian mothers and the six children that they had. Overlap ran slightly, non-significantly higher for related than unrelated mother-child pairs.

The sequenced sample was blood. The sequence derives from a boy younger than 18 in good health. This rearrangement joins TRBV7-9 to TRBJ2-2; 7 bases align to TRBD1. As DNA, the CDR3 is TGTGCCAGCAGCTTAGATCTTCCCGGGACAGCGAACACCGGGGAGCTGTTTTTT. This sequence encodes CASSLDLPGTANTGELFF.